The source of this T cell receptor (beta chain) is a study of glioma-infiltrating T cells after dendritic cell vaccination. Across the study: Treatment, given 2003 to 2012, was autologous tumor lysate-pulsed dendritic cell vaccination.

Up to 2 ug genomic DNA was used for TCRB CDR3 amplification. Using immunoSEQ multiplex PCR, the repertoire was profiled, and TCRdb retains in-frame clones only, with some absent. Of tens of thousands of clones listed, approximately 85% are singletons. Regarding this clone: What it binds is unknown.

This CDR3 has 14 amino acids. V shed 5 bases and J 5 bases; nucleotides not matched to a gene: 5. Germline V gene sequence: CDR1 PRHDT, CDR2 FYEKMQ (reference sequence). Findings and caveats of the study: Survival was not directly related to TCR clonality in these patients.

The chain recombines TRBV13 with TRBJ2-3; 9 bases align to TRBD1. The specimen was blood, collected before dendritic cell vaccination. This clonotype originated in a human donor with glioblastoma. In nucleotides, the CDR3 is TGTGCCAGCAGCAACAACAGGGGGCGAGATACGCAGTATTTT. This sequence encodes CASSNNRGRDTQYF.